The clone carrying this T cell receptor (beta chain) turned up a few times. Its antigen is unknown. For tumor-infiltrating lymphocytes, EpCAM beads were added to negative-selection T-cell enrichment of thawed cells. CD39 and CD103 defined DN, SP and DP subsets of CD3+CD4-CD8+CD45RA- TILs. This sample was included in a study of CD39 and CD103 CD8 tumor-infiltrating T cells. Findings of the study overall: DP CD8 TILs appeared more oligoclonal than DN and SP CD8 TILs and blood memory CD8 T cells.

CDR3 length: 15 amino acids. Germline CDR1 is GTSNPN and CDR2 is SVGIG (reference sequence). V lost 0 bases and J lost 7; bases outside the gene matches: 8. Profiling relied on immunoSEQ multiplex PCR, and the TCRdb table lists in-frame clones only, not all of them. The data contain roughly 220 clones, 50% to 70% of them singletons. The chain combines TRBV30 with TRBJ1-1, with 10 bases aligning to TRBD1. The specimen sequenced was CD39+ CD103+ CD8+ T cells sorted from the tumor. The subset was: CD103+CD39+ double-positive CD45RA- CD8 T cells. The TCR originated in a human donor with head and neck squamous cell carcinoma. For the CDR3, the DNA is TGTGCCTGGAGTGTAACAGGGACAGGGGTATTTGAAGCTTTCTTT. This sequence encodes CAWSVTGTGVFEAFF. Full variable domain (outside the CDR3, taken from reference TRBV30 and TRBJ1-1): SQTIHQWPATLVQPVGSPLSLECTVEGTSNPNLYWYRQAAGRGLQLLFYSVGIGQISSEVPQNLSASRPQDRQFILSSKKLLLSDSGFYLCAWSVTGTGVFEAFFGQGTRLTVV.